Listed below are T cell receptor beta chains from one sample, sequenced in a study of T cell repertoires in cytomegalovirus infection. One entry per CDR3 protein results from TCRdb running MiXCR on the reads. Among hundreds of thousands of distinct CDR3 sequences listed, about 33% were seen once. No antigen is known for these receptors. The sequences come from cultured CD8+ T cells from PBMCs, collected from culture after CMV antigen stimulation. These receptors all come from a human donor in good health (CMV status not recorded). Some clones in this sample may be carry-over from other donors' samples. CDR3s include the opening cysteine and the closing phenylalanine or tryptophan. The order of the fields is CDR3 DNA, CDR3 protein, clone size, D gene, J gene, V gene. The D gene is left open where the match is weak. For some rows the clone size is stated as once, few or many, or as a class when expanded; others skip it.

CDR3nt: TGTGCCAGCAGCTATGAATTTCATACGCAGTATTTT
CDR3aa: CASSYEFHTQYF
abundance: NA
d_gene: NA
j_gene: TRBJ2-3
v_gene: TRBV12-3/TRBV12-4

CDR3nt: TGTGCCACCCTGGGTGCAGGATGGAAACTGTTTTTT
CDR3aa: CATLGAGWKLFF
abundance: NA
d_gene: NA
j_gene: TRBJ1-4
v_gene: TRBV19

CDR3nt: TGTGCCAGCAGCTACGCGGGGGGACTTAGAGATACGCAGTATTTT
CDR3aa: CASSYAGGLRDTQYF
abundance: many
d_gene: TRBD2
j_gene: TRBJ2-3
v_gene: TRBV7-2

CDR3nt: TGTGCCAGCAGCATAGGTAGTAGTTCGAACACTGAAGCTTTCTTT
CDR3aa: CASSIGSSSNTEAFF
abundance: NA
d_gene: NA
j_gene: TRBJ1-1
v_gene: TRBV27

CDR3nt: TGTGCCAGCAGCTTAGAGTTAAGCGGGAATGAGCAGTTCTTC
CDR3aa: CASSLELSGNEQFF
abundance: few
d_gene: NA
j_gene: TRBJ2-1
v_gene: TRBV7-9

CDR3nt: TGTGCCAGTAGTGAACTAGCGGGGGGGATCAATGAGCAGTTCTTC
CDR3aa: CASSELAGGINEQFF
abundance: NA
d_gene: TRBD2
j_gene: TRBJ2-1
v_gene: TRBV19

CDR3nt: TGTGCCAGCAGTGCCTGGCACCTGAACTACGAGCAGTACTTC
CDR3aa: CASSAWHLNYEQYF
abundance: few
d_gene: NA
j_gene: TRBJ2-7
v_gene: TRBV6-1

CDR3nt: TGTGCCAGCAGGCGACAGGGGGCGGCTGAAGCTTTCTTT
CDR3aa: CASRRQGAAEAFF
abundance: NA
d_gene: TRBD1
j_gene: TRBJ1-1
v_gene: TRBV6-2/TRBV6-3

CDR3nt: TGTGCCAGTAGTCCCCCCCCGGACGGGGGCTACACCTTC
CDR3aa: CASSPPPDGGYTF
abundance: NA
d_gene: NA
j_gene: TRBJ1-2
v_gene: TRBV19

CDR3nt: TGTGCCAGCAGCTCGAACGGGCGCGAGGGTTTTGGGGCCACCATATATTTT
CDR3aa: CASSSNGREGFGATIYF
abundance: NA
d_gene: NA
j_gene: TRBJ1-3
v_gene: TRBV7-6

CDR3nt: TGTGCCAGCAGCTTAGCATGGGGAACCGGGGAGCTGTTTTTT
CDR3aa: CASSLAWGTGELFF
abundance: NA
d_gene: NA
j_gene: TRBJ2-2
v_gene: TRBV11-2

CDR3nt: TGTGCCAGCAGCTTAGAAGAGGCGAGCACCTACAATGAGCAGTTCTTC
CDR3aa: CASSLEEASTYNEQFF
abundance: NA
d_gene: NA
j_gene: TRBJ2-1
v_gene: TRBV13

CDR3nt: TGTGCCAGCAGTTCCCCGGGGGGGACAAACAATGAGCAGTTCTTC
CDR3aa: CASSSPGGTNNEQFF
abundance: NA
d_gene: TRBD2
j_gene: TRBJ2-1
v_gene: TRBV6-1

CDR3nt: TGTGCCAGCACTGGGTCCACGGGTACGCAGTATTTT
CDR3aa: CASTGSTGTQYF
abundance: NA
d_gene: NA
j_gene: TRBJ2-3
v_gene: TRBV6-2/TRBV6-3

CDR3nt: TGTGCCAGCTCACCACGGGGGGAAGGCTATGGCTACACCTTC
CDR3aa: CASSPRGEGYGYTF
abundance: NA
d_gene: NA
j_gene: TRBJ1-2
v_gene: TRBV18

CDR3nt: TGTGCCAGCAGTTTAGGCGGATCACTCGCTCTGTTCTTC
CDR3aa: CASSLGGSLALFF
abundance: NA
d_gene: NA
j_gene: TRBJ2-1
v_gene: TRBV27

CDR3nt: TGTGCCAGCAGTTACTCCGGACAGGGAAACGAGCAGTACTTC
CDR3aa: CASSYSGQGNEQYF
abundance: many
d_gene: TRBD1
j_gene: TRBJ2-7
v_gene: TRBV6-2/TRBV6-3

CDR3nt: TGTGCCAGCAGCCTAAGACAGCTTAGCAATCAGCCCCAGCATTTT
CDR3aa: CASSLRQLSNQPQHF
abundance: NA
d_gene: NA
j_gene: TRBJ1-5
v_gene: TRBV2

CDR3nt: TGTGCCAGCAGCTTAGTGCCCAGGGCGGGTGAAAAACTGTTTTTT
CDR3aa: CASSLVPRAGEKLFF
abundance: many
d_gene: NA
j_gene: TRBJ1-4
v_gene: TRBV7-8

CDR3nt: TGTGCCAGTTTTCCGGGACAGGGACTCAATCAGCCCCAGCATTTT
CDR3aa: CASFPGQGLNQPQHF
abundance: few
d_gene: TRBD1
j_gene: TRBJ1-5
v_gene: TRBV19

CDR3nt: TGTGCCAGCAGCTTCTCGGGCAATCAGCCCCAGCATTTT
CDR3aa: CASSFSGNQPQHF
abundance: many
d_gene: NA
j_gene: TRBJ1-5
v_gene: TRBV27

CDR3nt: TGTGCCAGCAGCTGGTGGACTAGCGACTCCTACGAGCAGTACTTC
CDR3aa: CASSWWTSDSYEQYF
abundance: few
d_gene: TRBD2
j_gene: TRBJ2-7
v_gene: TRBV5-4

CDR3nt: TGTGCCAGCAGTAGGGGGGATCTGAAAAACATTCAGTACTTC
CDR3aa: CASSRGDLKNIQYF
abundance: NA
d_gene: NA
j_gene: TRBJ2-4
v_gene: TRBV6-5

CDR3nt: TGTGCCAGCAGCCAAGCCCCTGGGCCAGCCAAAAACATTCAGTACTTC
CDR3aa: CASSQAPGPAKNIQYF
abundance: few
d_gene: NA
j_gene: TRBJ2-4
v_gene: TRBV14

CDR3nt: TGTGCCAGCAGCTTAGGGGGACGGATGAACACTGAAGCTTTCTTT
CDR3aa: CASSLGGRMNTEAFF
abundance: many
d_gene: NA
j_gene: TRBJ1-1
v_gene: TRBV7-8

CDR3nt: TGCGCCAGCAGCCAAGGACTGTACAATGAGCAGTTCTTC
CDR3aa: CASSQGLYNEQFF
abundance: many
d_gene: NA
j_gene: TRBJ2-1
v_gene: TRBV4-1

CDR3nt: TGCAGTGCTAGAGATTCACAGGTCCCCTACGAGCAGTACTTC
CDR3aa: CSARDSQVPYEQYF
abundance: NA
d_gene: NA
j_gene: TRBJ2-7
v_gene: TRBV20-1

CDR3nt: TGTGCCAGCAGCCAAGAACAGGGGGCTCATCAGCCCCAGCATTTT
CDR3aa: CASSQEQGAHQPQHF
abundance: NA
d_gene: TRBD1
j_gene: TRBJ1-5
v_gene: TRBV4-2

CDR3nt: TGTGCCAGCAGCCAAGAAAAGCGGGGGGGAAACAATGAGCAGTTCTTC
CDR3aa: CASSQEKRGGNNEQFF
abundance: few
d_gene: TRBD2
j_gene: TRBJ2-1
v_gene: TRBV4-2

CDR3nt: TGCAGTGCTACGAGTACTCGGAGCTCCTACGAGCAGTACTTC
CDR3aa: CSATSTRSSYEQYF
abundance: NA
d_gene: NA
j_gene: TRBJ2-7
v_gene: TRBV20-1

CDR3nt: TGTGCCAGCAGTTTAAATGGACAGCCGTATCGTGGACGAGATGAGCAGTTCTTC
CDR3aa: CASSLNGQPYRGRDEQFF
abundance: few
d_gene: NA
j_gene: TRBJ2-1
v_gene: TRBV27

CDR3nt: TGTGCCAGCAGCTCCCTCCACCACGATCAAGAGACCCAGTACTTC
CDR3aa: CASSSLHHDQETQYF
abundance: few
d_gene: NA
j_gene: TRBJ2-5
v_gene: TRBV13

CDR3nt: TGTGCCAGTAGTATGATCTCGGGCCTGAACACTGAAGCTTTCTTT
CDR3aa: CASSMISGLNTEAFF
abundance: once
d_gene: NA
j_gene: TRBJ1-1
v_gene: TRBV19

CDR3nt: TGTGCCAGCAGTTCTCCCGGATGGGCCGTGGGCACCGGGGAGCTGTTTTTT
CDR3aa: CASSSPGWAVGTGELFF
abundance: few
d_gene: NA
j_gene: TRBJ2-2
v_gene: TRBV7-9

CDR3nt: TGTGCCAGCAGTTATCCGGGGACCACCGATGAAAAACTGTTTTTT
CDR3aa: CASSYPGTTDEKLFF
abundance: NA
d_gene: NA
j_gene: TRBJ1-4
v_gene: TRBV6-6

CDR3nt: TGTGCCAGCAGTTTAGAGTGGCCGGGACTAGACACTGAAGCTTTCTTT
CDR3aa: CASSLEWPGLDTEAFF
abundance: NA
d_gene: NA
j_gene: TRBJ1-1
v_gene: TRBV27

CDR3nt: TGTGCCAGCAGTTACCCGAGCGGGACACTGAACAATGAGCAGTTCTTC
CDR3aa: CASSYPSGTLNNEQFF
abundance: many
d_gene: NA
j_gene: TRBJ2-1
v_gene: TRBV6-6

CDR3nt: TGTGCCACCGGACTAGCCCACTCCTACGAGCAGTACTTC
CDR3aa: CATGLAHSYEQYF
abundance: NA
d_gene: TRBD2
j_gene: TRBJ2-7
v_gene: TRBV6-5

CDR3nt: TGTGCCAGCAGTTTGAAGAATATCATAACCTACAATGAGCAGTTCTTC
CDR3aa: CASSLKNIITYNEQFF
abundance: few
d_gene: NA
j_gene: TRBJ2-1
v_gene: TRBV6-2/TRBV6-3

CDR3nt: TGTGCCAGCAGCCTTCCCTCTAGCGGGGATTACAATGAGCAGTTCTTC
CDR3aa: CASSLPSSGDYNEQFF
abundance: few
d_gene: TRBD2
j_gene: TRBJ2-1
v_gene: TRBV27

CDR3nt: TGTGCCAGCAGTGACCCTGGACAGGGTAGTAATTCACCCCTCCACTTT
CDR3aa: CASSDPGQGSNSPLHF
abundance: few
d_gene: TRBD1
j_gene: TRBJ1-6
v_gene: TRBV2